The rows below give T cell receptor beta chains drawn from one sample of a study of radiation and T cells in renal cell carcinoma. This table comes from immunoSEQ multiplex PCR, and its TCRdb copy is limited to in-frame clones, with some not included. The sample holds over 85,000 clones, 82% seen once. This sample comprised blood, obtained from a patient whose treatment included radiotherapy and nephrectomy. These receptors were obtained from a man between 60 and 70 years old with renal cell carcinoma. Both conserved end residues are part of each CDR3. A D gene is named only where the DNA matches it firmly. Clone size is not always given. Where it is, it says once, few, many or a class for expanded clones.

v_call: TRBV5-1; clone_size: -; d_call: -; j_call: TRBJ1-2; cdr3_nt: TGCGCCAGCAGCGGCGGGACGGACCTGCTGATTTATGGCTACACCTTC; cdr3_aa: CASSGGTDLLIYGYTF
v_call: TRBV5-1; clone_size: -; d_call: TRBD1; j_call: TRBJ2-3; cdr3_nt: TGCGCCAGCAGCACCGGACAGGGGCTGGGAGATACGCAGTATTTT; cdr3_aa: CASSTGQGLGDTQYF
v_call: TRBV6-1; clone_size: -; d_call: TRBD1; j_call: TRBJ1-1; cdr3_nt: TGTGCCAGCAGTGGGGGGGGACAGCTGACCTGGGGAACTGAAGCTTTCTTT; cdr3_aa: CASSGGGQLTWGTEAFF
v_call: TRBV19; clone_size: -; d_call: -; j_call: TRBJ1-1; cdr3_nt: TGTGCCAGTAGTCTTGGGGCAGGGGCTACAACCATCGTAAAGAACACTGAAGCTTTCTTT; cdr3_aa: CASSLGAGATTIVKNTEAFF
v_call: TRBV19; clone_size: -; d_call: -; j_call: TRBJ2-3; cdr3_nt: TGTGCCACCACGGTGGGCCAGGCCACAGATACGCAGTATTTT; cdr3_aa: CATTVGQATDTQYF
v_call: TRBV4-1; clone_size: -; d_call: TRBD2; j_call: TRBJ2-7; cdr3_nt: TGCGCCAGCAGCCTTACTCTAGCGGGACTCTACGAGCAGTACTTC; cdr3_aa: CASSLTLAGLYEQYF
v_call: TRBV5-4; clone_size: -; d_call: TRBD2; j_call: TRBJ2-5; cdr3_nt: TGTGCCAGCAGCTCCCCCCGACTAGCGGGAGCAGAGACCCAGTACTTC; cdr3_aa: CASSSPRLAGAETQYF
v_call: TRBV12-5; clone_size: -; d_call: TRBD2; j_call: TRBJ2-5; cdr3_nt: TGTGCTAGTGGCAACATAGCGGGAGGGCAAGAGACCCAGTACTTC; cdr3_aa: CASGNIAGGQETQYF
v_call: TRBV18; clone_size: -; d_call: TRBD2; j_call: TRBJ2-3; cdr3_nt: TGTGCCAGCTCGCCTAGGACTAGCGGGGGCACAGATACGCAGTATTTT; cdr3_aa: CASSPRTSGGTDTQYF
v_call: TRBV5-1; clone_size: -; d_call: TRBD2; j_call: TRBJ2-6; cdr3_nt: TGCGCCAGCAGCTCAGGAGCGGGACTCCACTCTGGGGCCAACGTCCTGACTTTC; cdr3_aa: CASSSGAGLHSGANVLTF
v_call: TRBV7-3; clone_size: -; d_call: TRBD2; j_call: TRBJ2-1; cdr3_nt: TGTGCCAGCAGCTTAAACCGACTAGCGAGGCAGTTCTTC; cdr3_aa: CASSLNRLARQFF
v_call: TRBV19; clone_size: once; d_call: -; j_call: TRBJ2-5; cdr3_nt: TGTGCCAGTAATAAGGGCAGACAAGAGACCCAGTACTTC; cdr3_aa: CASNKGRQETQYF
v_call: TRBV4-2; clone_size: -; d_call: -; j_call: TRBJ1-2; cdr3_nt: TGTGCCAGCAGATTAAACAGAGACGGCTACACCTTC; cdr3_aa: CASRLNRDGYTF
v_call: TRBV2; clone_size: -; d_call: -; j_call: TRBJ1-1; cdr3_nt: TGTGCCAGCAGAGGAGCAGGCAGAAGGAACACTGAAGCTTTCTTT; cdr3_aa: CASRGAGRRNTEAFF
v_call: TRBV5-1; clone_size: -; d_call: -; j_call: TRBJ2-6; cdr3_nt: TGCGCCAGCAGCTTGGGGGCAGCGTCCTCTGGGGCCAACGTCCTGACTTTC; cdr3_aa: CASSLGAASSGANVLTF
v_call: TRBV9; clone_size: -; d_call: -; j_call: TRBJ2-3; cdr3_nt: TGTGCCAGCAGCGTAGATAGCGGAGCCACAGATACGCAGTATTTT; cdr3_aa: CASSVDSGATDTQYF
v_call: TRBV7-2; clone_size: -; d_call: TRBD1; j_call: TRBJ2-7; cdr3_nt: TGTGCCAGCAGCCCACAGGGGACCACCGACGAGCAGTACTTC; cdr3_aa: CASSPQGTTDEQYF
v_call: TRBV27; clone_size: -; d_call: -; j_call: TRBJ2-5; cdr3_nt: TGTGCCAGCAGTTTAGGGGACTCCCTGCAGTCGGAGACCCAGTACTTC; cdr3_aa: CASSLGDSLQSETQYF
v_call: TRBV10-1; clone_size: -; d_call: TRBD2; j_call: TRBJ2-5; cdr3_nt: TGCGCCAGCAGTGAGTCAGCGGGAGGGGTCGAGACCCAGTACTTC; cdr3_aa: CASSESAGGVETQYF
v_call: TRBV28; clone_size: -; d_call: -; j_call: TRBJ1-2; cdr3_nt: TGTGCCAGCAGGTTAGGGGTTATAGGAGATGGCTACACCTTC; cdr3_aa: CASRLGVIGDGYTF
v_call: TRBV7-3; clone_size: -; d_call: TRBD1; j_call: TRBJ1-2; cdr3_nt: TGTGCCAGCAGCACGACAGGGGGCTATGGCTACACCTTC; cdr3_aa: CASSTTGGYGYTF
v_call: TRBV27; clone_size: -; d_call: TRBD2; j_call: TRBJ2-3; cdr3_nt: TGTGCCAGCAGTTTATCCAGCGGGAGTACGCAGTATTTT; cdr3_aa: CASSLSSGSTQYF
v_call: TRBV10-3; clone_size: -; d_call: -; j_call: TRBJ2-7; cdr3_nt: TGTGCCATCAGACAGGGATCCTACGAGCAGTACTTC; cdr3_aa: CAIRQGSYEQYF
v_call: TRBV9; clone_size: -; d_call: -; j_call: TRBJ1-2; cdr3_nt: TGTGCCAGCAGCGTAGGGACAGACTACACCTTC; cdr3_aa: CASSVGTDYTF
v_call: TRBV9; clone_size: -; d_call: TRBD1; j_call: TRBJ2-3; cdr3_nt: TGTGCCAGCAGCGCGACAGGGTCAGGGGATACGCAGTATTTT; cdr3_aa: CASSATGSGDTQYF
v_call: TRBV10-1; clone_size: -; d_call: -; j_call: TRBJ2-7; cdr3_nt: TGCGCCAGCAGTGAGGACGGGAGCCCATCCTACGAGCAGTACTTC; cdr3_aa: CASSEDGSPSYEQYF
v_call: TRBV29-1; clone_size: -; d_call: TRBD1; j_call: TRBJ2-5; cdr3_nt: TGCAGCGTTGCCGACAGGGGCGGAGAGACCCAGTACTTC; cdr3_aa: CSVADRGGETQYF
v_call: TRBV25-1; clone_size: -; d_call: -; j_call: TRBJ1-2; cdr3_nt: TGTGCCAGCAGTGCCCAAGGGAGCAGTTGGGACGATGGCTACACCTTC; cdr3_aa: CASSAQGSSWDDGYTF
v_call: TRBV7-9; clone_size: -; d_call: TRBD2; j_call: TRBJ2-7; cdr3_nt: TGTGCCAGCAGCTTCGATAGCGGGAGGGCCTACGAGCAGTACTTC; cdr3_aa: CASSFDSGRAYEQYF
v_call: TRBV5-1; clone_size: once; d_call: -; j_call: TRBJ2-5; cdr3_nt: TGCGCCAGCAGCTTGGCCGGCGGACAAGAGACCCAGTACTTC; cdr3_aa: CASSLAGGQETQYF
v_call: TRBV9; clone_size: -; d_call: TRBD1; j_call: TRBJ2-1; cdr3_nt: TGTGCCAGCAGCGTCAGGGACAGGGGGGGCAATGAGCAGTTCTTC; cdr3_aa: CASSVRDRGGNEQFF
v_call: TRBV28; clone_size: -; d_call: -; j_call: TRBJ1-6; cdr3_nt: TGTGCCGGTTCGACAGCTAGCTCCTATAATTCACCCCTCCACTTT; cdr3_aa: CAGSTASSYNSPLHF
v_call: TRBV5-4; clone_size: -; d_call: TRBD1; j_call: TRBJ1-1; cdr3_nt: TGTGCCAGCAGCCTCAGCGACAGGGCTAACACTGAAGCTTTCTTT; cdr3_aa: CASSLSDRANTEAFF
v_call: TRBV7-2; clone_size: -; d_call: -; j_call: TRBJ2-1; cdr3_nt: TGTGCCAGCAGCTTAGCGCACGCGGGGTTCTCGTACAATGAGCAGTTCTTC; cdr3_aa: CASSLAHAGFSYNEQFF
v_call: TRBV25-1; clone_size: -; d_call: TRBD1; j_call: TRBJ2-7; cdr3_nt: TGTGCCAGCAGCGCCAGGGACAGGGTCTACGAGCAGTACTTC; cdr3_aa: CASSARDRVYEQYF
v_call: TRBV19; clone_size: -; d_call: TRBD2; j_call: TRBJ2-1; cdr3_nt: TGTGCCAGTAGTGGACTAGCGGGAGGTGGCAATGAGCAGTTCTTC; cdr3_aa: CASSGLAGGGNEQFF
v_call: TRBV29-1; clone_size: -; d_call: TRBD1; j_call: TRBJ2-7; cdr3_nt: TGCAGCGTTGAAGGGGGACAGGGGTTCTACGAGCAGTACTTC; cdr3_aa: CSVEGGQGFYEQYF
v_call: TRBV7-2; clone_size: -; d_call: -; j_call: TRBJ2-2; cdr3_nt: TGTGCCAGCAGCCGCGGCACAGGTCTTGGGACCGGGGAGCTGTTTTTT; cdr3_aa: CASSRGTGLGTGELFF
v_call: TRBV4-2; clone_size: -; d_call: TRBD1; j_call: TRBJ2-7; cdr3_nt: TGTGCCAGCAGCCAACGCGACAGGGGGTCGAGCGAGCAGTACTTC; cdr3_aa: CASSQRDRGSSEQYF
v_call: TRBV6-5; clone_size: -; d_call: -; j_call: TRBJ2-2; cdr3_nt: TGTGCCAGCATCTTGAGACGGGGAGTCTCCGGGGAGCTGTTTTTT; cdr3_aa: CASILRRGVSGELFF
v_call: TRBV25-1; clone_size: -; d_call: -; j_call: TRBJ2-7; cdr3_nt: TGTGCCAGCAGTGGGGGGAAACTCAATAACTACGAGCAGTACTTC; cdr3_aa: CASSGGKLNNYEQYF
v_call: TRBV7-9; clone_size: -; d_call: TRBD2; j_call: TRBJ2-7; cdr3_nt: TGTGCCAGCAGCTTAGGACGAGGGACTAGCGGTAGCTACGAGCAGTACTTC; cdr3_aa: CASSLGRGTSGSYEQYF
v_call: TRBV27; clone_size: -; d_call: -; j_call: TRBJ1-5; cdr3_nt: TGTGCCAGCAGTTTGAACCCCTTTGAGCCCCAGCATTTT; cdr3_aa: CASSLNPFEPQHF
v_call: TRBV25-1; clone_size: once; d_call: -; j_call: TRBJ1-3; cdr3_nt: TGTGCCAGCAGCAGCCTTACTGGGACCCACTCTGGAAACACCATATATTTT; cdr3_aa: CASSSLTGTHSGNTIYF
v_call: TRBV27; clone_size: -; d_call: -; j_call: TRBJ2-1; cdr3_nt: TGTGCCAGCAGTTTAAAACCCCTTCAGGATGAGCAGTTCTTC; cdr3_aa: CASSLKPLQDEQFF
v_call: TRBV19; clone_size: once; d_call: -; j_call: TRBJ2-1; cdr3_nt: TGTGCCAGTAGTATAGGGGGAGCAAATCAATACAATGAGCAGTTCTTC; cdr3_aa: CASSIGGANQYNEQFF
v_call: TRBV4-2; clone_size: -; d_call: TRBD2; j_call: TRBJ2-1; cdr3_nt: TGTGCCAGCAGCCAACGACGGCTCGGAGCGGGAGGTCGCAATGAGCAGTTCTTC; cdr3_aa: CASSQRRLGAGGRNEQFF
v_call: TRBV6-6; clone_size: -; d_call: TRBD1; j_call: TRBJ2-7; cdr3_nt: TGTGCCAGCAGGTGGACAGGCCTCACCTACGAGCAGTACTTC; cdr3_aa: CASRWTGLTYEQYF
v_call: TRBV4-1; clone_size: -; d_call: -; j_call: TRBJ1-5; cdr3_nt: TGCGCCAGCAGCCAAGGTGGGGGGCGGAATCAGCCCCAGCATTTT; cdr3_aa: CASSQGGGRNQPQHF